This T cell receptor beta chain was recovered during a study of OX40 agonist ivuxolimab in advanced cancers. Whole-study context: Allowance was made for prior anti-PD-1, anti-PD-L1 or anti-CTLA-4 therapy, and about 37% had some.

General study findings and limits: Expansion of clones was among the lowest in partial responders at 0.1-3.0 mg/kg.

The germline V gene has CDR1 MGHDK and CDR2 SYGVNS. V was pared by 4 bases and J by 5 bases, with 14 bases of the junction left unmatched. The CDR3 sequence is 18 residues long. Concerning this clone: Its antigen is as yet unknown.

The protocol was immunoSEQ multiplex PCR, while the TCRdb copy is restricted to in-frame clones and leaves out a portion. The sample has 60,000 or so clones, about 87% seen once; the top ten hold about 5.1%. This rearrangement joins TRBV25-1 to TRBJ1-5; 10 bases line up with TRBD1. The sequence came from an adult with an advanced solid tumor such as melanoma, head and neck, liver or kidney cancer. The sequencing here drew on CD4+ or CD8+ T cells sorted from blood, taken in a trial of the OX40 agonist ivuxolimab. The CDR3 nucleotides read TGTGCCAGCAGTGTTCTCCCAAGGGCCGGGACAGGGGATCAGCCCCAGCATTTT. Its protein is CASSVLPRAGTGDQPQHF.